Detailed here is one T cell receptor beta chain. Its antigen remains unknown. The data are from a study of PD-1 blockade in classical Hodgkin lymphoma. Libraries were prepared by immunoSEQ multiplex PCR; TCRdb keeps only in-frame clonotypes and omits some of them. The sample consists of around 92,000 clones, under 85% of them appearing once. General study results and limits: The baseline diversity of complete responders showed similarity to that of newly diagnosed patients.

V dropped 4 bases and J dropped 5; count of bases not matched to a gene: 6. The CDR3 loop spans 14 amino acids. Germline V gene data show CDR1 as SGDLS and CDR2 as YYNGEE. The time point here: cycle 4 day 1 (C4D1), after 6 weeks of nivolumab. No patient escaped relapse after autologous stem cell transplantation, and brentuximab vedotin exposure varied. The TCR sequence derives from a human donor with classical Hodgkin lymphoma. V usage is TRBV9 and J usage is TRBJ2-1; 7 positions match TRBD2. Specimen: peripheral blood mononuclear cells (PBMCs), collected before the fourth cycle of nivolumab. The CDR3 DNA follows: TGTGCCAGCAGCTCCAGGACTAGGGACAATGAGCAGTTCTTC. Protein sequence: CASSSRTRDNEQFF.